A single sample gave rise to the 17 T cell receptor beta chains below, sequenced in a study of cytomegalovirus exposure and HLA in healthy donors. The PCR contained 60 Vbeta and 13 Jbeta primers. TCRdb's table, derived via immunoSEQ multiplex PCR, lists solely in-frame clones and lacks some. The table has 90,000 to 130,000 clones, about 80% seen once. Sequenced: PBMCs. The origin of the receptors is a man aged 25-40 years in good health and CMV-seropositive.

The chain is built from TRBV6-5 and TRBJ1-1, with D possibly being TRBD1 (6 bases). The CDR3 extends over 12 amino acids. V was clipped by 6 bases and J by 4 bases, with 9 bases between them. Germline V gives CDR1 MNHEY, CDR2 SVGAGI. This CDR3 is CASSTGSTEAFF. CDR3 coding DNA: TGTGCCAGCAGCACAGGGAGCACTGAAGCTTTCTTT.

The chain links TRBV14 to TRBJ1-1; D not certain. The CDR3 extends over 13 amino acids. V lost 4 bases to trimming and J lost 0 bases, with 6 bases between them. CDR1 SGHDN and CDR2 FVKESK come from the germline V gene. Here the CDR3 reads CASSLEMNTEAFF. Here the CDR3 DNA reads TGTGCCAGCAGCCTTGAGATGAACACTGAAGCTTTCTTT.

The chain links TRBV6-5 to TRBJ2-2, with TRBD1 identical over 9 bases. There are 15 residues in the CDR3. Germline values: CDR1 MNHEY, CDR2 SVGAGI. With 6 bases clipped from V and 1 base from J, the junction kept 3 bases outside the gene matches. CDR3 amino acids: CASRPGQGNTGELFF. CDR3 bases: TGTGCCAGCAGACCGGGACAGGGGAACACCGGGGAGCTGTTTTTT.

J is TRBJ2-2 and V is TRBV4-2; TRBD2 matches at 12 bases. In germline, CDR1 is LGHNA, CDR2 YNFKEQ. The CDR3 sequence is 19 residues long. Losses at the gene ends were 0 bases for V and 4 bases for J; bases not matched to a gene: 9. The CDR3 spells CASSQDASGGAWGTGELFF. In DNA, the CDR3 is TGTGCCAGCAGCCAAGATGCTAGCGGGGGGGCGTGGGGCACCGGGGAGCTGTTTTTT.

The chain employs TRBV7-2 and TRBJ2-5, with TRBD1 matching over 9 bases. V was pared by 5 bases and J by 5 bases, with 3 bases of the junction left unmatched. The CDR3 is 13 residues long. Germline assignment: CDR1 SGHTA and CDR2 FQGNSA. The CDR3 region is CASSLDRGETQYF. In DNA form, the CDR3 reads TGTGCCAGCAGCCTCGACAGGGGGGAGACCCAGTACTTC.

The chain is built from TRBV28 and TRBJ1-5; 7 bases match TRBD1. This CDR3 is 18 amino acids long. Germline-derived CDR1 and CDR2 are MDHEN and SYDVKM. V trimming: 7 bases; J trimming: 1 base; junction bases outside the gene matches: 16. This CDR3 reads CASTSFTDRRESNQPQHF. CDR3 coding DNA: TGTGCCAGCACCTCTTTTACGGACAGGAGGGAGAGCAATCAGCCCCAGCATTTT. Combining the CDR3 with reference TRBV28 and TRBJ1-5 gives the whole variable domain DVKVTQSSRYLVKRTGEKVFLECVQDMDHENMFWYRQDPGLGLRLIYFSYDVKMKEKGDIPEGYSVSREKKERFSLILESASTNQTSMYLCASTSFTDRRESNQPQHFGDGTRLSIL.

In regard to this clone: The same CDR3 is also encoded by other DNA sequences in this sample. Here the CDR3 DNA reads TGTGCCAGCAGTTTTAAGGAGATGGGCACTGAAGCTTTCTTT. It codes for CASSFKEMGTEAFF. The chain joins TRBV27 to TRBJ1-1; D not certain. The V end was cut by 3 bases, the J end by 4 bases, with 12 bases between. Germline V gene data show CDR1 as MNHEY and CDR2 as SMNVEV (reference sequence). This CDR3 comprises 14 residues.

V and J are TRBV7-9 and TRBJ2-7, with D possibly matching TRBD1 (5 bases). Germline V gene lookup returns CDR1 SEHNR and CDR2 FQNEAQ (reference sequence). V was cut by 3 bases and J by 1 base, with 19 bases left in between. This CDR3 region has 17 residues. CDR3 loop: CASSFKTADSPSYEQYF. The DNA of the CDR3 is TGTGCCAGCAGCTTCAAGACAGCAGATTCACCATCCTACGAGCAGTACTTC.

The rearrangement uses TRBV2 and TRBJ2-5, with 11 bases lining up with TRBD2. The assigned J gene may be wrong: the sequence end matches TRBJ2-7 better. The CDR3 has 16 residues. Germline-derived CDR1 and CDR2 are SNHLY and FYNNEI. This chain's CDR3 is CASSVGLAGGAYEQYF. The CDR3 DNA follows: TGTGCCAGCAGTGTTGGCCTAGCGGGGGGCGCCTACGAGCAGTACTTC.

The rearrangement joins TRBV30 to TRBJ2-3; D not certain. The germline CDR1 and CDR2 sequences are GTSNPN and SVGIG (reference sequence). Trimming took 0 bases from V and 0 from J, leaving 4 bases between them. CDR3 size: 13 residues. Here the CDR3 reads CAWSVQSTDTQYF. Written as DNA, the CDR3 is TGTGCCTGGAGTGTTCAAAGCACAGATACGCAGTATTTT.

The rearrangement links TRBV9 to TRBJ2-5, with TRBD2 identical over 11 bases. The CDR3 contains 15 residues. Per the germline V gene, CDR1 is SGDLS and CDR2 is YYNGEE. The V segment lost 4 bases and the J segment 2 bases; nucleotides outside the gene matches: 4. Here the CDR3 DNA reads TGTGCCAGCAGCATTAGCGGGGGGGGTCAAGAGACCCAGTACTTC. Translated: CASSISGGGQETQYF.

This clone was picked up a small number of times. The chain carries TRBV15 and TRBJ2-5; TRBD2 matches at 12 bases. After removal of 0 bases from V and 5 bases from J, the junction contained 7 bases not matched to a gene. In germline, CDR1 is LNHNV, CDR2 YYDKDF (reference sequence). The CDR3 length is 17 residues. The CDR3 reads CATSRDLLAGGEETQYF. The CDR3 DNA sequence: TGTGCCACCAGCAGAGATCTTCTAGCGGGGGGGGAGGAGACCCAGTACTTC.

The DNA for the CDR3 is TGTGCCTGGAGTGGCCTTAATACAGGGGAAGAGACCCAGTACTTC. Protein: CAWSGLNTGEETQYF. This chain uses TRBV30 with TRBJ2-5; TRBD1 aligns across 7 bases. Per the germline V gene, CDR1 is GTSNPN and CDR2 is SVGIG (reference sequence). V shed 1 base, J shed 3 bases, and the junction held 8 bases outside the gene matches. CDR3 length equals 15 residues.

The chain recombines TRBV5-8 with TRBJ2-3, with a weak D call TRBD2 (6 bases). CDR1 and CDR2 from the germline V gene are SGHTS and YDEGEE. The length of the CDR3 is 16 residues. V dropped 4 bases and J dropped 11 bases, with 26 bases sitting between them. In nucleotides, the CDR3 is TGTGCCAGCAGCCCTCATGGGGGACCACGCGGAGCGGGGCAGTATTTT. Residues: CASSPHGGPRGAGQYF.

The chain uses TRBV12-2 and TRBJ2-5; TRBD2 reflects the table's D call only, with no check against the DNA. TRBV12-2 is a pseudogene segment. The CDR3 runs 12 residues. The CDR3 nucleotides are TGTGCGACCGGACTCCAGCAAGAGACCCAGTACTTC. Translating gives CATGLQQETQYF.

This clone was picked up one time. Distinct nucleotide sequences in the sample also encode this CDR3. The V call is TRBV28, the J call TRBJ1-5, with 7 nucleotides matching TRBD1. The CDR3 loop spans 14 amino acids. Germline values: CDR1 MDHEN, CDR2 SYDVKM. V was clipped by 6 bases and J by 7 bases; unmatched bases: 9. The CDR3 sequence: CASSLGQVRQPQHF. As DNA, the CDR3 is TGTGCCAGCAGCCTCGGACAGGTTCGGCAGCCCCAGCATTTT.

The chain uses TRBV5-6 and TRBJ2-7, with D tentatively TRBD1 (6 bases). Trimming shortened V by 4 bases and J by 2 bases, and 16 bases separated the two germline ends. CDR3 length: 15 amino acids. CDR1 and CDR2 (germline): SGHDT, YYEEEE. CDR3 coding DNA: TGTGCCAGCAGCCCGGGACATCTCCTTACCTACGAGCAGTACTTC. Translating gives CASSPGHLLTYEQYF.